What follows is one TCR beta chain and its context. This CDR3 is built from 14 residues. With 5 bases clipped from V and 7 bases from J, the junction kept 5 bases outside the gene matches. Germline loops: CDR1 SEHNR, CDR2 FQNEAQ (reference sequence). The sample comes from a study of patients and donors after allogeneic stem cell transplantation. Using its own MiXCR run on the RT-PCR reads, TCRdb lists one record per CDR3 protein. Of 20,000 to 30,000 distinct CDR3 sequences listed, about 8% were seen once; the top ten hold approximately 48%. The rearrangement links TRBV7-9 to TRBJ1-4, with TRBD1 identical over 9 bases. This receptor was obtained from a human donor who was either an allogeneic HSCT recipient or a stem cell or donor lymphocyte infusion donor (not recorded which). It is not recorded whose cells these are; they may come from a transplant donor. What was sequenced was blood, either unsorted or a sorted T cell fraction (not recorded which). The CDR3 spells CASSLGQGLEKLFF. The CDR3 DNA reads as TGTGCCAGCAGCCTAGGACAGGGGCTTGAAAAACTGTTTTTT.